Shown below are 18 T cell receptor beta chains from a single sample sequenced in a study of T cell responses to AZD1222 COVID-19 vaccine. Using immunoSEQ multiplex PCR, the repertoire was profiled, and TCRdb retains in-frame clones only, with some absent. The sample includes some 150,000 clones, 90% of them seen just once. The sequenced sample was peripheral blood, obtained on day 0 of AZD1222 vaccination. The origin of the receptors is an adult in good health.

This sequence joins TRBV24-1 and TRBJ1-3; 7 nucleotides agree with TRBD1. Germline V gene sequence: CDR1 KGHDR, CDR2 SFDVKD. After removal of 3 bases from V and 4 bases from J, the junction contained 5 bases not matched to a gene. The CDR3 is 15 amino acids. Here the CDR3 reads CATSDPTGPGNTIYF. The CDR3 bases are TGTGCCACCAGTGATCCGACAGGGCCCGGAAACACCATATATTTT.

CDR3 DNA: TGCGCCAGCAGGCCCGAGGGGGCCTCAGAATACGAGCAGTACTTC. Translated: CASRPEGASEYEQYF. V is TRBV5-1 and J is TRBJ2-7, with 7 bases matching TRBD1. CDR1 and CDR2 from the germline V gene are SGHRS and YFSETQ. This CDR3 spans 15 amino acids. With V trimmed by 5 bases and J by 4 bases, 12 bases remained unmatched.

The rearrangement joins TRBV19 to TRBJ2-5; no clear D. The CDR3 has 12 residues. The germline gives CDR1 LNHDA, CDR2 SQIVND (reference sequence). V shed 8 bases and J shed 1 base, with 8 bases lying between them. CDR3 coding DNA: TGTGCCAGTCGTGGGTTCCAAGAGACCCAGTACTTC. Translating it yields CASRGFQETQYF. The whole variable domain, filled in from reference TRBV19 and TRBJ2-5, reads DGGITQSPKYLFRKEGQNVTLSCEQNLNHDAMYWYRQDPGQGLRLIYYSQIVNDFQKGDIAEGYSVSREKKESFPLTVTSAQKNPTAFYLCASRGFQETQYFGPGTRLLVL.

The chain has TRBV9 and TRBJ1-1; the D gene is possibly TRBD1 (5 bases). Trimming pared 3 bases from V and 6 bases from J, leaving 18 bases between. Germline V gene sequence: CDR1 SGDLS, CDR2 YYNGEE. The CDR3 runs to 15 residues. The CDR3 DNA reads as TGTGCCAGCAGCGCTCAAGGGGAGGTATACGCTGAAGCTTTCTTT. This translates into CASSAQGEVYAEAFF.

The chain couples TRBV5-4 to TRBJ1-6, with D perhaps matching TRBD1 (6 bases). The CDR3 totals 16 residues. The V gene's germline CDR1 is SGHNT and CDR2 YYREEE (reference sequence). V lost 0 bases, J lost 10 bases, and 17 bases lay in between. The CDR3 spells CASSLDTTGSGSPLHF. As DNA, the CDR3 is TGTGCCAGCAGCTTGGATACGACAGGATCCGGATCACCCCTCCACTTT.

The rearrangement joins TRBV6-2 or TRBV6-3 to TRBJ1-5, with D uncertain. The germline CDR1 and CDR2 sequences are MNHEY and SVGEGT. This CDR3 region has 14 residues. Between the trimmed V and J ends, which lost 4 bases and 0 bases, there was a span of 7 bases. The CDR3 DNA reads TGTGCCAGCAGTTGGACGGATAGCAATCAGCCCCAGCATTTT. Translation: CASSWTDSNQPQHF.

J is TRBJ2-7 and V is TRBV12-5; the match to TRBD1 covers 7 bases. This CDR3 region has 15 residues. With 5 bases clipped from V and 2 bases from J, the junction kept 9 bases outside the gene matches. The V gene's germline CDR1 is LGHNT and CDR2 FRNRAP. The CDR3 sequence is CASGGQGQRAYEQYF. In DNA form, the CDR3 reads TGTGCTAGTGGTGGGCAGGGACAGCGAGCCTACGAGCAGTACTTC.

J is TRBJ1-5 and V is TRBV7-8, with D unclear. The CDR3 has 14 residues. V lost 2 bases and J 3 bases, leaving 8 bases between the germline ends. Germline V gene data show CDR1 as SGHVS and CDR2 as FQNEAQ. The CDR3 sequence: CASSLWGLNQPQHF. The CDR3 nucleotides read TGTGCCAGCAGCTTATGGGGTCTCAATCAGCCCCAGCATTTT.

This clone was detected only once. The genes are TRBV18 and TRBJ2-2; the D gene is possibly TRBD2 (5 bases). Germline V CDR1 and CDR2: KGHSH, LQKENI. The CDR3 is 15 amino acids. V dropped 6 bases and J dropped 8 bases, with 19 bases sitting between them. CDR3 sequence reads: CASSPDYRPRGELFF. In nucleotides, the CDR3 is TGTGCCAGCTCCCCCGACTACAGACCCCGTGGGGAGCTGTTTTTT.

The chain uses TRBV23-1 and TRBJ2-3; 8 bases line up with TRBD2. TRBV23-1 is an ORF, with its function uncertain. Unmatched junction bases numbered 6, after V lost 7 bases and J lost 3 bases. The CDR3 loop spans 14 amino acids. The CDR3 DNA is TGCGCCAGCACCCGGACTAGCAATACAGATACGCAGTATTTT. As protein: CASTRTSNTDTQYF.

J is TRBJ2-3 and V is TRBV5-1; D gene unclear. V was trimmed by 1 base and J by 4 bases, leaving 4 bases between them. The CDR3 consists of 12 residues. Germline lookup yields CDR1 SGHRS and CDR2 YFSETQ. The CDR3 DNA is TGCGCCAGCAGCTTGTGGGCAGATACGCAGTATTTT. This codes for CASSLWADTQYF.

This CDR3 reads CASAFTRGSTDTQYF. DNA of the CDR3: TGTGCCAGCGCCTTCACTAGGGGGAGCACAGATACGCAGTATTTT. The V call is TRBV2, the J call TRBJ2-3; D may be TRBD1 (6 bases). Trimming shortened V by 8 bases and J by 0 bases, and 15 bases separated the two germline ends. CDR3 length: 15 amino acids. Germline assignment: CDR1 SNHLY and CDR2 FYNNEI. The entire variable domain, with the rest obtained from reference TRBV2 and TRBJ2-3, is as follows: EPEVTQTPSHQVTQMGQEVILRCVPISNHLYFYWYRQILGQKVEFLVSFYNNEISEKSEIFDDQFSVERPDGSNFTLKIRSTKLEDSAMYFCASAFTRGSTDTQYFGPGTRLTVL.

The CDR3 spells CASSLSTGTYGYTF. For the CDR3, the DNA is TGTGCCAGCAGCCTATCTACCGGGACCTATGGCTACACCTTC. The rearrangement uses TRBV7-9 and TRBJ1-2, with a tentative D call TRBD1 (5 bases). The CDR3 is 14 amino acids. V was cut by 5 bases and J by 4 bases, with 14 bases left in between. Germline CDR1 is SEHNR and CDR2 is FQNEAQ (reference sequence).

The chain carries TRBV12-3 or TRBV12-4 and TRBJ1-1; TRBD1 might be the D (5 bases). The CDR3 runs 12 residues. The V gene lost 2 bases and the J gene lost 12 bases, with 13 bases spanning the gap. CDR3 residues: CASSLWQGGTFF. The CDR3 region has the DNA TGTGCCAGCAGTTTATGGCAGGGAGGGACTTTCTTT.

Of note for this clone: Other DNA sequences within the sample encode an identical CDR3. The V gene is TRBV27, the J gene TRBJ1-5; the D is unclear. The germline CDR1 and CDR2 sequences are MNHEY and SMNVEV (reference sequence). Trimming removed 6 bases at V and 0 bases at J, with 6 bases between. The CDR3 is 13 residues long. CDR3 region: CASRPRSNQPQHF. DNA for the CDR3: TGTGCCAGCAGACCACGTAGCAATCAGCCCCAGCATTTT.

The J gene is TRBJ1-1, the V gene TRBV10-1; D unresolved. Deletions cut 4 bases from V and 1 base from J, with 7 bases between. From germline, CDR1 is WNHNN and CDR2 SYGVQD (reference sequence). CDR3 size: 13 residues. For the CDR3, the DNA is TGCGCCAGCAGTGGAGGCTGGAACACTGAAGCTTTCTTT. Its translation: CASSGGWNTEAFF.

This clone was recorded once. This chain links TRBV18 with TRBJ2-2; perhaps TRBD1 as D (6 bases). Germline values: CDR1 KGHSH, CDR2 LQKENI. The CDR3 is made up of 15 amino acids. V gave up 3 bases and J gave up 4 bases, with 12 bases separating them. In DNA, the CDR3 is TGTGCCAGCTCACCTACAGGGCCGGGCACCGGGGAGCTGTTTTTT. This translates into CASSPTGPGTGELFF.

This chain joins TRBV6-2 or TRBV6-3 and TRBJ1-1; possible D gene TRBD1, 6 bases. CDR3 length: 15 amino acids. Germline CDR1 reads MNHEY; CDR2 reads SVGEGT. Between the trimmed V and J ends, which lost 2 bases and 0 bases, there was a span of 10 bases. The CDR3 DNA reads as TGTGCCAGCAGTTACAGGACAGCAATGAACACTGAAGCTTTCTTT. This gives the protein CASSYRTAMNTEAFF.